These 32 T cell receptor beta chains came from one sample sequenced in a study of neurological immune-mediated disorders. Time point defined: technical triplicate 1. TCRdb called the 5' RACE reads again in MiXCR, with one record for every CDR3 protein. This sample carries about 38,000 distinct CDR3 sequences, 11% of them seen once, and the ten largest clones take nearly 4%. The sequenced material came from PBMCs. Every receptor here comes from a man in his 60s with HTLV-1-associated myelopathy (HAM/TSP).

This clonotype was detected many times. The rearrangement uses TRBV20-1 and TRBJ2-1; D remains ambiguous. V was shortened by 1 base and J by 4 bases, with 14 bases between the two germline ends. Germline CDR1 reads DFQATT; CDR2 reads SNEGSKA (reference sequence). The CDR3 sequence is 15 residues long. CDR3 region: CSARGTWMSYNEQFF. DNA of the CDR3: TGCAGTGCTAGAGGGACGTGGATGTCGTACAATGAGCAGTTCTTC.

V is TRBV5-1 and J is TRBJ2-2; D not resolved. The CDR3 totals 14 residues. The ends were cut back, 2 bases at V and 1 base at J, with 6 bases in the middle. Germline values: CDR1 SGHRS, CDR2 YFSETQ. CDR3 nucleotides: TGCGCCAGCAGCTTTGACCAGAACACCGGGGAGCTGTTTTTT. This codes for CASSFDQNTGELFF.

This clonotype was observed at least ten times. The genes are TRBV4-1 and TRBJ2-3, with 11 bases identical to TRBD2. The junction had 10 bases not matched to a gene; V was cut back by 4 bases and J by 4 bases. Germline loops: CDR1 MGHRA, CDR2 YSYEKL. This CDR3 spans 17 amino acids. Here the CDR3 DNA reads TGCGCCAGCAGCCCCCGGCTAGCGGGAGGAGAGGCAGATACGCAGTATTTT. It translates to CASSPRLAGGEADTQYF.

This clonotype was recorded many times. This chain connects TRBV12-3 or TRBV12-4 to TRBJ2-3; D is possibly TRBD2 (6 bases). With 5 bases removed from V and 6 bases from J, the gap between germline ends came to 12 bases. The CDR3 is made up of 13 amino acids. The CDR3 region is CASSQRAMDTQYF. In nucleotides, the CDR3 is TGTGCCAGCAGTCAGCGGGCCATGGATACGCAGTATTTT.

This clonotype was detected ten times or more. The chain combines TRBV29-1 with TRBJ2-1; D remains unclear. CDR1 SQVTM and CDR2 ANQGSEA come from the germline V gene. V was clipped by 4 bases and J by 8 bases, with 6 bases between them. This CDR3 region has 10 residues. The CDR3 DNA reads TGCAGCGTTGCATATGATGAGCAGTTCTTC. Protein product: CSVAYDEQFF.

Concerning this clonotype itself: An end of the junction differs from the germline gene, which may be a read error. This chain connects TRBV6-6 to TRBJ2-7, with a weak D call TRBD1 (5 bases). CDR1 MNHNY and CDR2 SVGAGI come from the germline V gene (reference sequence). The CDR3 totals 15 residues. The CDR3 DNA sequence: TGTGCCAACAGTTACCCACTGACAGATTCCTTCGAGCAGTACTTC. Translated: CANSYPLTDSFEQYF.

This clonotype was seen at least ten times. This rearrangement joins TRBV20-1 to TRBJ2-5, with TRBD1 matching 9 bases. Trimming at V came to 6 bases and at J to 4 bases, leaving 9 bases not matched to a gene. The CDR3 is 14 residues long. CDR1 is DFQATT and CDR2 is SNEGSKA in the germline V gene (reference sequence). CDR3 loop: CSASGQGRGETQYF. The CDR3, as DNA: TGCAGTGCGTCCGGACAGGGGAGGGGAGAGACCCAGTACTTC.

This clonotype was counted many times. The chain couples TRBV5-1 to TRBJ2-7, with 14 bases fitting TRBD2. This CDR3 has 18 residues. Germline values: CDR1 SGHRS, CDR2 YFSETQ. The trim removed 4 bases at V and 0 bases at J, leaving 9 bases unmatched. CDR3 residues: CASSLGLAGGTLSYEQYF. In nucleotides, the CDR3 is TGCGCCAGCAGCCTTGGACTAGCGGGAGGTACTCTCTCCTACGAGCAGTACTTC.

A remark on this clonotype: The limits of the CDR3 on the DNA are not certain, so only TCRdb's listed CDR3 is given. V usage is TRBV5-5 and J usage is TRBJ2-1; TRBD2, the table's D call, was not compared with the DNA. Germline V gives CDR1 SGHKS, CDR2 YYEKEE (reference sequence). The CDR3 is 21 residues long, counting both termini. This CDR3 reads CASSFYICSATTSGSAWEQFF.

This clonotype was observed at least ten times. The genes are TRBV29-1 and TRBJ1-1; D call uncertain. CDR1 is SQVTM, CDR2 ANQGSEA, per germline. CDR3 size: 13 residues. Trimming took 1 base from V and 4 from J, leaving 10 bases between them. The CDR3 DNA reads as TGCAGCGTTGAAGGTCCGGGTCTCACTGAAGCTTTCTTT. It encodes CSVEGPGLTEAFF. Combining the CDR3 with reference TRBV29-1 and TRBJ1-1 gives the whole variable domain SAVISQKPSRDICQRGTSLTIQCQVDSQVTMMFWYRQQPGQSLTLIATANQGSEATYESGFVIDKFPISRPNLTFSTLTVSNMSPEDSSIYLCSVEGPGLTEAFFGQGTRLTVV.

This clonotype was counted ten times or more. The rearrangement uses TRBV10-3 and TRBJ2-1, with 10 bases lining up with TRBD2. V shed 2 bases and J 8 bases; nucleotides not matched to a gene: 3. Per the germline V gene, CDR1 is ENHRY and CDR2 is SYGVKD. The CDR3 is 14 amino acids. In DNA form, the CDR3 reads TGTGCCATCAGTGAGGTAGCGGGAGGTGATGAGCAGTTCTTC. Its protein product is CAISEVAGGDEQFF.

This clonotype appeared many times. V gene TRBV14 combines with J gene TRBJ2-2; 14 nucleotides line up with TRBD2. The CDR3 extends over 16 amino acids. Unmatched junction bases numbered 2, after V lost 4 bases and J lost 4 bases. Germline assignment: CDR1 SGHDN and CDR2 FVKESK. The CDR3 sequence is CASSLGLAGVTGELFF. CDR3 nucleotides: TGTGCCAGCAGCCTGGGACTAGCGGGAGTCACCGGGGAGCTGTTTTTT.

This clonotype was recorded many times. This chain connects TRBV6-2 or TRBV6-3 to TRBJ2-2; D possibly uses TRBD1 or TRBD2 (7 bases each). The germline gives CDR1 MNHEY, CDR2 SVGEGT. Deletions cut 4 bases from V and 6 bases from J, with 21 bases between. The CDR3 sequence is 17 residues long. CDR3 sequence reads: CASSSPLGGGQAGELFF. As DNA, the CDR3 is TGTGCCAGCAGTTCCCCCTTGGGAGGGGGCCAAGCCGGGGAGCTGTTTTTT.

This clonotype was observed many times. The chain uses TRBV4-2 and TRBJ2-7, with 9 bases fitting TRBD2. CDR1 is LGHNA, CDR2 YNFKEQ, per germline. Losses at the gene ends were 1 base for V and 5 bases for J; bases not matched to a gene: 12. CDR3 size: 17 residues. CDR3 protein: CASSQAGAGGVLHEQYF. The CDR3 DNA reads as TGTGCCAGCAGCCAAGCCGGCGCGGGAGGGGTTCTCCACGAGCAGTACTTC.

A note on this clonotype: A single base separates this from a much larger clone, so it may be a read error. The chain is built from TRBV5-1 and TRBJ2-5; D gene uncertain. CDR1 is SGHRS, CDR2 YFSETQ, per germline. The CDR3 is 11 amino acids. The CDR3 DNA reads TGCGCCAGCAGCTTGGAAAAGACCAAGTACTTC. Amino acid sequence: CASSLEKTKYF.

This clonotype was observed at least ten times. The chain joins TRBV10-1 to TRBJ2-3; the D is unclear. Trimming left V 0 bases short and J 4 bases short, with 11 bases between. Germline loops: CDR1 WNHNN, CDR2 SYGVQD (reference sequence). The CDR3 consists of 15 residues. CDR3: CASSESNFGADTQYF. The CDR3 bases are TGCGCCAGCAGTGAGTCGAACTTTGGGGCAGATACGCAGTATTTT.

The table lists this clonotype with many counts. This chain links TRBV9 with TRBJ2-6; D is undetermined. Trimming left V 3 bases short and J 0 bases short, with 13 bases between. CDR3 size: 17 residues. The germline CDR1 and CDR2 sequences are SGDLS and YYNGEE. The CDR3 DNA sequence: TGTGCCAGCAGCGCGACCCCCAACTTCTCTGGGGCCAACGTCCTGACTTTC. It specifies CASSATPNFSGANVLTF.

This clonotype was counted ten times or more. The gene calls are TRBV5-1 and TRBJ2-5; D possibly corresponds to TRBD2 (6 bases). Per the germline V gene, CDR1 is SGHRS and CDR2 is YFSETQ. With 0 bases removed from V and 5 bases from J, the gap between germline ends came to 11 bases. The CDR3 extends over 14 amino acids. The CDR3 loop is CASSLVRGGETQYF. DNA for the CDR3: TGCGCCAGCAGCTTGGTAAGAGGAGGGGAGACCCAGTACTTC.

This clonotype was counted at least ten times. The chain joins TRBV20-1 to TRBJ2-7; 9 nucleotides line up with TRBD2. Trimming at V came to 0 bases and at J to 6 bases, leaving 6 bases not matched to a gene. The length of the CDR3 is 14 residues. Germline assignment: CDR1 DFQATT and CDR2 SNEGSKA (reference sequence). The CDR3 reads CSARDIAGDFEQYF. As DNA, the CDR3 is TGCAGTGCTAGAGATATAGCGGGAGATTTCGAGCAGTACTTC.

This clonotype showed up many times. V usage is TRBV6-5 and J usage is TRBJ2-7; TRBD1 aligns across 8 bases. V was clipped by 5 bases and J by 6 bases; unmatched bases: 9. There are 14 residues in the CDR3. Germline V gives CDR1 MNHEY, CDR2 SVGAGI. The CDR3: CASSPGTGLLEQYF. The CDR3 DNA reads as TGTGCCAGCAGTCCCGGGACAGGTCTCCTCGAGCAGTACTTC.

The sample holds many counts of this clonotype. V is TRBV7-9 and J is TRBJ2-6, with a weak D call TRBD2 (5 bases). The germline V gene has CDR1 SEHNR and CDR2 FQNEAQ (reference sequence). V was trimmed by 11 bases and J by 4 bases, leaving 12 bases between them. This CDR3 comprises 13 residues. The CDR3: CALSGSGANVLTF. The CDR3 region has the DNA TGTGCCCTCTCGGGGTCCGGGGCCAACGTCCTGACTTTC.

The chain uses TRBV11-3 and TRBJ1-6; D gene unclear. Trimming stripped 3 bases from V and 9 bases from J, with 6 bases between. The germline V gene encodes CDR1 SGHNT and CDR2 YENEEA. The CDR3 is 12 amino acids. The CDR3 nucleotides read TGTGCCAGCAGCTTCGGGAGTTCACCCCTCCACTTT. Its translation: CASSFGSSPLHF.

This clonotype has a count of ten or more. The chain is built from TRBV7-9 and TRBJ2-7, with 10 bases identical to TRBD1. The CDR3 covers 14 residues. V shed 4 bases and J 6 bases; nucleotides not matched to a gene: 6. CDR1 is SEHNR and CDR2 is FQNEAQ in the germline V gene (reference sequence). This CDR3 is CASSSGTGAGEQYF. CDR3 in DNA: TGTGCCAGCAGCTCAGGGACAGGGGCGGGCGAGCAGTACTTC.

This clonotype was recorded at least ten times. J is TRBJ2-5 and V is TRBV2, with D maybe TRBD2 (6 bases). Germline loops: CDR1 SNHLY, CDR2 FYNNEI. The CDR3 totals 12 residues. V gave up 10 bases and J gave up 6 bases, with 15 bases separating them. The CDR3 DNA reads TGTGCCACTGAGCTGGCGGGGAAGACCCAGTACTTC. It yields the protein CATELAGKTQYF. The variable domain in full, with the rest retrieved from reference TRBV2 and TRBJ2-5, is EPEVTQTPSHQVTQMGQEVILRCVPISNHLYFYWYRQILGQKVEFLVSFYNNEISEKSEIFDDQFSVERPDGSNFTLKIRSTKLEDSAMYFCATELAGKTQYFGPGTRLLVL.

Many counts were recorded for this clonotype. The chain has TRBV5-1 and TRBJ2-7; the D gene is possibly TRBD1 (6 bases). Looked up from germline, CDR1 is SGHRS and CDR2 is YFSETQ. Trimming removed 0 bases at V and 6 bases at J, with 19 bases between. The CDR3 covers 16 residues. CDR3 bases: TGCGCCAGCAGCTTGGACTACAGCGTAGGGGGACGCGAGCAGTACTTC. It codes for CASSLDYSVGGREQYF.

This clonotype was seen ten or more times. This chain uses TRBV20-1 with TRBJ2-1, with TRBD1 matching 8 bases. Germline CDR1 and CDR2: DFQATT and SNEGSKA (reference sequence). V gave up 3 bases and J gave up 8 bases; unmatched junction bases: 6. CDR3 length: 13 amino acids. CDR3 coding DNA: TGCAGTGCTAGGCAGGGGGCGTTAGATGAGCAGTTCTTC. Translation: CSARQGALDEQFF.

This clonotype was detected ten times or more. The chain is built from TRBV5-1 and TRBJ1-1, with D maybe TRBD1 (5 bases). CDR1 and CDR2 from the germline V gene are SGHRS and YFSETQ. V was shortened by 1 base and J by 2 bases, with 12 bases between the two germline ends. This CDR3 has 15 residues. Here the CDR3 reads CASSLQGPHNTEAFF. The DNA of the CDR3 is TGCGCCAGCAGCTTGCAGGGTCCCCACAACACTGAAGCTTTCTTT.

This clonotype was seen repeatedly, ten times or more. The chain recombines TRBV2 with TRBJ2-5, with D possibly being TRBD1 (5 bases). From germline, CDR1 is SNHLY and CDR2 FYNNEI. Trimming removed 7 bases from V and 7 bases from J, with 13 bases in between. The length of the CDR3 is 12 residues. DNA of the CDR3: TGTGCCAGCACCCGAGACCAGGGGACCCAGTACTTC. Its protein is CASTRDQGTQYF.

The table lists this clonotype with many counts. The chain carries TRBV28 and TRBJ2-7; D possibly corresponds to TRBD1 (6 bases). CDR3 length: 14 residues. Per germline, CDR1 MDHEN and CDR2 SYDVKM. Trimming took off 7 bases at V and 2 bases at J, with 15 bases between the two ends. Written as DNA, the CDR3 is TGTGCCAGCACCGCCAGGACAGCTCCCTACGAGCAGTACTTC. Translated, it gives CASTARTAPYEQYF. Full variable domain (missing parts from reference TRBV28 and TRBJ2-7): DVKVTQSSRYLVKRTGEKVFLECVQDMDHENMFWYRQDPGLGLRLIYFSYDVKMKEKGDIPEGYSVSREKKERFSLILESASTNQTSMYLCASTARTAPYEQYFGPGTRLTVT.

This clonotype was detected many times. The chain uses TRBV3-1 and TRBJ2-3; 7 bases are a match to TRBD1. V was pared by 2 bases and J by 1 base, with 6 bases of the junction left unmatched. Germline V lookup: CDR1 LGHDT, CDR2 YNNKEL (reference sequence). CDR3 size: 16 residues. CDR3 loop: CASSQSSGTGTDTQYF. The CDR3 DNA reads as TGTGCCAGCAGCCAATCCTCCGGGACAGGCACAGATACGCAGTATTTT.

This clonotype was observed at least ten times. The chain combines TRBV6-5 with TRBJ1-1; D is unclear. V dropped 7 bases and J dropped 4 bases, with 13 bases sitting between them. Germline assignment: CDR1 MNHEY and CDR2 SVGAGI. This CDR3 has 13 amino acids. The CDR3 DNA is TGTGCCAGCACCCGCTCGCTGGGCACTGAAGCTTTCTTT. It codes for CASTRSLGTEAFF.

This clonotype was detected only a few times. The chain links TRBV9 to TRBJ2-7; 8 positions agree with TRBD2. Germline V lookup: CDR1 SGDLS, CDR2 YYNGEE. CDR3 length: 15 residues. Trimming at V came to 0 bases and at J to 6 bases, leaving 8 bases not matched to a gene. Here the CDR3 reads CASSVAGAGVSEQYF. CDR3 bases: TGTGCCAGCAGCGTAGCTGGAGCGGGAGTCTCCGAGCAGTACTTC.